The rows below give T cell receptor beta chains drawn from one sample of a study of T-cell memory formation after mild COVID-19. TCRdb itself ran the 5' RACE reads through MiXCR, one entry per CDR3 protein. The sample has some 280,000 distinct CDR3 sequences; 15% to 20% are singletons. What was sequenced was PBMCs or a T cell subset sorted from them (not recorded which). These receptor sequences come from a man aged 18 to 29 who had mild COVID-19 (a few samples of this study predate the infection). Cell type and time point are not known. The CDR3 runs from the conserved cysteine through the conserved F or W. Fields, in order: D gene, V gene, CDR3 length, clone size, J gene, CDR3 DNA, CDR3 protein. The D gene is left open where the match is weak. Clone size is given for some rows only: seen once, a few or many times, or a class if the clone is expanded.

-	TRBV4-3	15	few	TRBJ1-2	TGCGCCAGCAGCCAAGTACGCGGGGTGGGCTATGGCTACACCTTC	CASSQVRGVGYGYTF
TRBD1	TRBV12-3/TRBV12-4	12	few	TRBJ2-7	TGTGCCAGTGCAGGGGGCCGGTACGAGCAGTACTTC	CASAGGRYEQYF
-	TRBV6-5	13	-	TRBJ1-1	TGTGCCAGCAGTCCCGGGTGGAACACTGAAGCTTTCTTT	CASSPGWNTEAFF
-	TRBV12-3/TRBV12-4	14	-	TRBJ1-6	TGTGCCAGCAGTTTCTCCAGGGGCAATTCACCCCTCCACTTT	CASSFSRGNSPLHF
-	TRBV6-2/TRBV6-3	14	-	TRBJ1-1	TGTGCCAGCAGTGACGCAGGGGTCAGGGCTGAAGCTTTCTTT	CASSDAGVRAEAFF
TRBD1	TRBV6-5	15	-	TRBJ2-7	TGTGCCAGCAGCAGGGACAGGGGCATCTCCTACGAGCAGTACTTC	CASSRDRGISYEQYF
-	TRBV12-3/TRBV12-4	13	few	TRBJ1-1	TGTGCCGGTGGGGGGGACGGATACACTGAAGCTTTCTTT	CAGGGDGYTEAFF
-	TRBV27	15	-	TRBJ2-2	TGTGCCAGCACCTTCGTGGCAGCCTACACCGGGGAGCTGTTTTTT	CASTFVAAYTGELFF
-	TRBV7-3	16	-	TRBJ2-2	TGTGCCAGCAGCCTCGGTGTAGCCGGGAACACCGGGGAGCTGTTTTTT	CASSLGVAGNTGELFF
-	TRBV7-8	14	few	TRBJ2-3	TGTGCCAGCAGCTTTGGGACTGCCACAGATACGCAGTATTTT	CASSFGTATDTQYF
-	TRBV5-1	14	-	TRBJ1-5	TGCGCCAGCAGCTTTAGTCTGGGGGATCAGCCCCAGCATTTT	CASSFSLGDQPQHF
-	TRBV11-2	14	few	TRBJ2-6	TGTGCCAGCAGTCACACCTCCCCCCGCAACGTCCTGACTTTC	CASSHTSPRNVLTF
-	TRBV20-1	14	-	TRBJ2-2	TGCAGTGCTAGACAGGGCGAACGCACCGGGGAGCTGTTTTTT	CSARQGERTGELFF
TRBD2	TRBV12-3/TRBV12-4	14	-	TRBJ2-2	TGTGCCAGCAGGCAGCGGGGGGGCACCGGGGAGCTGTTTTTT	CASRQRGGTGELFF
-	TRBV6-5	14	many	TRBJ2-5	TGTGCCAGCAGTTCCCCTCCGGGAGAAGAGACCCAGTACTTC	CASSSPPGEETQYF
-	TRBV2	13	few	TRBJ2-5	TGTGCCAGCAGTGAATATCTAGCAGAGACCCAGTACTTC	CASSEYLAETQYF
-	TRBV12-3/TRBV12-4	13	-	TRBJ2-5	TGTGCCAGCAGTTTCGACAGTCTGGGGACCCAGTACTTC	CASSFDSLGTQYF
TRBD1	TRBV12-3/TRBV12-4	14	-	TRBJ2-7	TGTGCCAGCCGAGAACAGGGGAGCTCCTACGAGCAGTACTTC	CASREQGSSYEQYF
-	TRBV20-1	13	few	TRBJ1-1	TGCAGTGCTCCTGAGGGGATGAACACTGAAGCTTTCTTT	CSAPEGMNTEAFF
TRBD2	TRBV2	16	few	TRBJ2-1	TGTGCCAGCAGTGGTGGGGGGGGTCCCCCCCACGATGAGCAGTTCTTC	CASSGGGGPPHDEQFF
TRBD2	TRBV25-1	13	few	TRBJ2-5	TGTGCCAGCGTGCGGGGGGGCCAAGAGACCCAGTACTTC	CASVRGGQETQYF
-	TRBV29-1	11	few	TRBJ1-2	TGCAGCGTTCCCCACAGCTATGGCTACACCTTC	CSVPHSYGYTF
-	TRBV7-9	15	-	TRBJ1-6	TGTGCCAGCAGCTTAGCGGTCCCCCGAGATTCACCCCTCCACTTT	CASSLAVPRDSPLHF
TRBD1	TRBV6-1	19	few	TRBJ1-5	TGTGCCAGCAGGGCAGTGACCTGGGGGCAGGGGGCGAGCAATCAGCCCCAGCATTTT	CASRAVTWGQGASNQPQHF
-	TRBV7-8	13	many	TRBJ2-1	TGTGCCAGCAGCTCCATGAACAGCAATGAGCAGTTCTTC	CASSSMNSNEQFF
TRBD2	TRBV10-3	14	few	TRBJ2-1	TGTGCCATCAGTGAAGGTCTAGCGGACAATGAGCAGTTCTTC	CAISEGLADNEQFF
-	TRBV6-2/TRBV6-3	13	few	TRBJ2-7	TGTGCCAGCAGTTACTGGGACTCCTACGAGCAGTACTTC	CASSYWDSYEQYF
TRBD2	TRBV7-3	16	few	TRBJ2-3	TGTGCCAGCAGCTTAATGGGCGGGGGGGCACCAGATACGCAGTATTTT	CASSLMGGGAPDTQYF
TRBD1	TRBV5-1	15	many	TRBJ2-3	TGCGCCAGCAGCCACCGACAGGGGGTCACAGATACGCAGTATTTT	CASSHRQGVTDTQYF
-	TRBV7-9	14	-	TRBJ1-2	TGTGCCAGCAGCCCTGGCCGAAGCCTGTTTGGCTACACCTTC	CASSPGRSLFGYTF
-	TRBV11-2	13	few	TRBJ1-6	TGTGCCAGCAGCTCTACAGGTTATTCACCCCTCCACTTT	CASSSTGYSPLHF
-	TRBV6-2/TRBV6-3	15	-	TRBJ2-3	TGTGCCAGCAGTTACCTCTTTTATAGCACAGATACGCAGTATTTT	CASSYLFYSTDTQYF
-	TRBV4-1	16	many	TRBJ2-3	TGCGCCAGCAGCCAAGAAGGGGTTCCTAGCACAGATACGCAGTATTTT	CASSQEGVPSTDTQYF
-	TRBV20-1	14	-	TRBJ2-7	TGCAGTGCGAGGACCGTTTCTCAGTCCTACGAGCAGTACTTC	CSARTVSQSYEQYF
TRBD2	TRBV25-1	16	-	TRBJ2-1	TGTGCCAGCGCCGGGACTAGCGGGGGGGACTACAATGAGCAGTTCTTC	CASAGTSGGDYNEQFF
TRBD1	TRBV6-5	17	few	TRBJ2-6	TGTGCCAGCACCCCCAGGACAGGTTACTCTGGGGCCAACGTCCTGACTTTC	CASTPRTGYSGANVLTF
-	TRBV2	10	few	TRBJ2-7	TGTGCCAGCAGAGTAGATGAGCAGTACTTC	CASRVDEQYF
-	TRBV6-5	15	-	TRBJ1-3	TGTGCCAGCAGTCCGTGGGGGAGCTCTGGAAACACCATATATTTT	CASSPWGSSGNTIYF
-	TRBV2	16	-	TRBJ1-2	TGTGCCAGCAGTGACCAGCAAGTCGGAGCTAACTATGGCTACACCTTC	CASSDQQVGANYGYTF
TRBD1	TRBV19	14	-	TRBJ2-1	TGTGCCAGTAGTATAGTTGACAGGGCAAATGAGCAGTTCTTC	CASSIVDRANEQFF
TRBD1	TRBV5-1	14	few	TRBJ1-2	TGCGCCAGCAGCTCGGGACAGGACCCCTATGGCTACACCTTC	CASSSGQDPYGYTF
-	TRBV29-1	15	-	TRBJ1-1	TGCAGCGTTGTGCCGCCCCGGGCTCTGAACACTGAAGCTTTATTT	CSVVPPRALNTEALF
TRBD1	TRBV2	16	-	TRBJ1-2	TGTGCCAGCAGTGAGGGTATCTGGACAGGGAACTATGGCTACACCTTC	CASSEGIWTGNYGYTF
TRBD2	TRBV20-1	14	few	TRBJ2-5	TGCAGTGCTCCCCCCGGGACTAAACAAGAGACCCAGTACTTC	CSAPPGTKQETQYF
-	TRBV11-2	14	few	TRBJ1-4	TGTGCCAGCAGCCGCGGGTCAGACAATGAAAAACTGTTTTTT	CASSRGSDNEKLFF